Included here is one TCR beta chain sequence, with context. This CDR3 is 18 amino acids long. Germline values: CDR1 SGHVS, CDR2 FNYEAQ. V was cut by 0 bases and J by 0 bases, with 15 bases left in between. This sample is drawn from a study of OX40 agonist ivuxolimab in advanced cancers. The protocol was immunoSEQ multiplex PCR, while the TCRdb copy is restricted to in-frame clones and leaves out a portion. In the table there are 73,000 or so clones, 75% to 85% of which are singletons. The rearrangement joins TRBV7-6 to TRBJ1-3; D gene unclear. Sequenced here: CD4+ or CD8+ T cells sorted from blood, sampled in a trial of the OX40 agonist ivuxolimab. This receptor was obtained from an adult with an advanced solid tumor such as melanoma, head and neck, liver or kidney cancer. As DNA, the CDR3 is TGTGCCAGCAGCTTAGCGGGTCCCTTGGGGTACTCTGGAAACACCATATATTTT. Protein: CASSLAGPLGYSGNTIYF.